Following are 4 T cell receptor beta chains from one sample sequenced in a study of regulatory T cells in long-lasting Graves disease. Both iRepertoire HTBI primers and Arm-PCR of CDR3 regions were used to build the TCR beta libraries. Via MiXCR, TCRdb re-called the multiplex PCR reads, giving one row per CDR3 protein. The sample gives under 500,000 distinct CDR3 sequences, 20% to 25% of which show up once; roughly 8% is in the top ten. The time point: persistent/refractory GD, antithyroid drugs over 5 years with positive TRAb. The TCR library was prepared using RNA isolated from PBMCs. The source was peripheral blood mononuclear cells (PBMCs), collected when the disease was refractory, from a patient treated with antithyroid drugs. Receptors originate from a female donor with Graves disease.

This clonotype was counted a few times. The rearrangement uses TRBV5-1 and TRBJ2-5; D gene ambiguous. Germline V gene lookup returns CDR1 SGHRS and CDR2 YFSETQ. The V gene lost 3 bases and the J gene lost 7 bases, with 19 bases spanning the gap. The CDR3 covers 15 residues. The CDR3 loop is CASSSGEQSWGTQYF. In DNA form, the CDR3 reads TGCGCCAGCAGCTCGGGCGAACAGTCCTGGGGGACCCAGTACTTC.

This clonotype was found once. The rearrangement links TRBV4-1 to TRBJ2-7, with 8 bases lining up with TRBD2. The CDR3 contains 16 residues. The germline gives CDR1 MGHRA, CDR2 YSYEKL. With V trimmed by 1 base and J by 1 base, 6 bases remained unmatched. CDR3: CASSQGSGGNSYEQYF. The CDR3 nucleotides read TGCGCCAGCAGCCAAGGGTCGGGGGGGAATTCCTACGAGCAGTACTTC.

Only a few counts were recorded for this clonotype. This chain uses TRBV29-1 with TRBJ1-1, with D maybe TRBD1 (6 bases). Trimming pared 5 bases from V and 1 base from J, leaving 11 bases between. Germline CDR1 SQVTM, CDR2 ANQGSEA. The CDR3 is 13 residues long. The CDR3 loop is CSVRAGANTEAFF. The CDR3 nucleotides read TGCAGCGTTAGGGCAGGGGCGAACACTGAAGCTTTCTTT.

This sequence joins TRBV7-2 and TRBJ2-5; D assignment may be TRBD1 or TRBD2 (6 bases each). Germline V CDR1 and CDR2: SGHTA, FQGNSA. Trimming took off 1 base at V and 4 bases at J, with 13 bases between the two ends. The CDR3 contains 15 residues. CDR3 in amino acids: CASSLELGGPETQYF. Written as DNA, the CDR3 is TGTGCCAGCAGCTTAGAGCTAGGGGGGCCAGAGACCCAGTACTTC.